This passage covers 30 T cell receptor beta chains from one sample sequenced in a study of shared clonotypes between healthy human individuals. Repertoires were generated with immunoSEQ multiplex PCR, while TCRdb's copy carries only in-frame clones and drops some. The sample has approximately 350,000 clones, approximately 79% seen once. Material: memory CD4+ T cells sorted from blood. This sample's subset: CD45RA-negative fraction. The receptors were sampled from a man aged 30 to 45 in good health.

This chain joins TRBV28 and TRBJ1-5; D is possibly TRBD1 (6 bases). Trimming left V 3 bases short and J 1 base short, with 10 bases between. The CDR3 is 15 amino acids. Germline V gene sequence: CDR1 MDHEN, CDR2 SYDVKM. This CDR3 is CASSLTGGSNQPQHF. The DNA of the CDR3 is TGTGCCAGCAGTTTGACAGGCGGGAGCAATCAGCCCCAGCATTTT.

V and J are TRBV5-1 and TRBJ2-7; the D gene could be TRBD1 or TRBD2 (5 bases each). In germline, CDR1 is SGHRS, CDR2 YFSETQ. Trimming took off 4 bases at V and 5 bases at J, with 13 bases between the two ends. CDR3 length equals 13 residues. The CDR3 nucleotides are TGCGCCAGCAGCCCACTTATGGGGGACGAGCAGTACTTC. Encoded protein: CASSPLMGDEQYF.

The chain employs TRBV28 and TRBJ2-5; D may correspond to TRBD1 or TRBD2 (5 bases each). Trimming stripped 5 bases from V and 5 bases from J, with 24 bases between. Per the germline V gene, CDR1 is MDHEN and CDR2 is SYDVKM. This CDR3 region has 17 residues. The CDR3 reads CASSPHFWDPSPETQYF. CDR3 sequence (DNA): TGTGCCAGCAGTCCACATTTTTGGGACCCCAGTCCGGAGACCCAGTACTTC.

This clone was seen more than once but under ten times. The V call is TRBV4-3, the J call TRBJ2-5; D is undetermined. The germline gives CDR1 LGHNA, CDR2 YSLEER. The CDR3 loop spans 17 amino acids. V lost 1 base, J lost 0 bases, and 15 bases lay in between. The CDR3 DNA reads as TGCGCCAGCAGCCAAGTTTTAAGGATTTCGTACCAAGAGACCCAGTACTTC. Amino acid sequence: CASSQVLRISYQETQYF.

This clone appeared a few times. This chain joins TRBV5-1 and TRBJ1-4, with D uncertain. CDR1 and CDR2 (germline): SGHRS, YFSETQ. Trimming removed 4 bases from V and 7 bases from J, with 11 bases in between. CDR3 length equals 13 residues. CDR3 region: CASSLENSEKLFF. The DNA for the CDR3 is TGCGCCAGCAGCCTGGAAAACAGTGAAAAACTGTTTTTT.

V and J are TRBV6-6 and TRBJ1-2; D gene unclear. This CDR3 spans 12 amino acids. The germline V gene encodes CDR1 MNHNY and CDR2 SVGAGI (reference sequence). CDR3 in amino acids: CGVSKTNYGYTF. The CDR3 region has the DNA TGTGGCGTTTCAAAAACTAACTATGGCTACACCTTC.

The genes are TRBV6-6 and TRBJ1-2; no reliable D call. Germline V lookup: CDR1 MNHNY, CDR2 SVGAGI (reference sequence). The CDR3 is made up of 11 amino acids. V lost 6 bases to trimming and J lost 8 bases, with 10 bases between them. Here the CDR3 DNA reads TGTGCCAGCAGCGCTTCTGGGGGCTACACCTTC. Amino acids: CASSASGGYTF.

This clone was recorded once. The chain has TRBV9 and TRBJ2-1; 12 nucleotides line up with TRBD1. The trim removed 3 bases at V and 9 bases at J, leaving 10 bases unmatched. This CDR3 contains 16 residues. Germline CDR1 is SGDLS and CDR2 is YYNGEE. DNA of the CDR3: TGTGCCAGCAGCGCAACCGGGACAGGGGGCATCACTGAGCAGTTCTTC. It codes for CASSATGTGGITEQFF.

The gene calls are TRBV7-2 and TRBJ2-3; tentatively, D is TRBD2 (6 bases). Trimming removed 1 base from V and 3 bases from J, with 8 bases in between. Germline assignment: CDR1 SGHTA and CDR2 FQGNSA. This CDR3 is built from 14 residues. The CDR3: CASSLGLETDTQYF. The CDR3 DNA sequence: TGTGCCAGCAGCTTAGGACTAGAGACAGATACGCAGTATTTT.

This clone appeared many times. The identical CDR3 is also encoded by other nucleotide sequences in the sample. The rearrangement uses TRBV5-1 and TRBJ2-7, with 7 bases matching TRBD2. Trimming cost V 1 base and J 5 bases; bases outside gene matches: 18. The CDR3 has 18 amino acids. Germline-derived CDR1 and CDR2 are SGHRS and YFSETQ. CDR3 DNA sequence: TGCGCCAGCAGCTTGTGGGGGGGTGGTGGCGGGAGCGTCCACGAGCAGTACTTC. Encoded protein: CASSLWGGGGGSVHEQYF.

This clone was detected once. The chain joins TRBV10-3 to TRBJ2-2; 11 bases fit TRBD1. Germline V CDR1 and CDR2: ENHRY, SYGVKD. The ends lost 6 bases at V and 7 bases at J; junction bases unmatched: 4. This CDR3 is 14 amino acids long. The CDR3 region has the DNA TGTGCCATCAGCGGACAGGGGGCGCACGGGGAGCTGTTTTTT. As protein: CAISGQGAHGELFF.

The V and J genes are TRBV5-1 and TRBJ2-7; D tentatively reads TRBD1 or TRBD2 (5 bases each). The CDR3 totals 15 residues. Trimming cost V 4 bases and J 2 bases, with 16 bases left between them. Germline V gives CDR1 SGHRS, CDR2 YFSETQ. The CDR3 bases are TGCGCCAGCAGCCCTGGGACCACCGGAGCCTACGAGCAGTACTTC. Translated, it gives CASSPGTTGAYEQYF.

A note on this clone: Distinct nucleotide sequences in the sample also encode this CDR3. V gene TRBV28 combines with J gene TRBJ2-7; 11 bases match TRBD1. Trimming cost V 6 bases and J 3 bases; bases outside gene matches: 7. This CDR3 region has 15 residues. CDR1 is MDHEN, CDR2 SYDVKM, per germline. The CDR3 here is CASSFTGTGGYEQYF. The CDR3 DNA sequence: TGTGCCAGCAGCTTCACCGGGACAGGGGGCTACGAGCAGTACTTC.

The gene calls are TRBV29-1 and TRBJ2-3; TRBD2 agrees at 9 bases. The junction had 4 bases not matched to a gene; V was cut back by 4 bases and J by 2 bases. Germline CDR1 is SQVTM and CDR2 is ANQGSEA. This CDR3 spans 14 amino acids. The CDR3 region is CSVAPSGNTDTQYF. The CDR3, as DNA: TGCAGCGTTGCCCCTAGCGGGAACACAGATACGCAGTATTTT.

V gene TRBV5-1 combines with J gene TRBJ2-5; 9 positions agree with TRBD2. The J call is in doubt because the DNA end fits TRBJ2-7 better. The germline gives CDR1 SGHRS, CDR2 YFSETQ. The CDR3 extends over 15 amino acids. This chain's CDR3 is CASREETSGPYEQYF. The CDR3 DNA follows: TGCGCCAGCAGGGAAGAGACTAGCGGCCCCTACGAGCAGTACTTC.

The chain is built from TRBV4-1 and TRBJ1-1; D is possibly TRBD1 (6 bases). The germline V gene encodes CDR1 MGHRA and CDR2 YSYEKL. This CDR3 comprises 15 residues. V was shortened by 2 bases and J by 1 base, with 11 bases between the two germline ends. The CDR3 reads CASSQMDRTNTEAFF. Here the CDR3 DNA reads TGCGCCAGCAGCCAAATGGACAGAACGAACACTGAAGCTTTCTTT.

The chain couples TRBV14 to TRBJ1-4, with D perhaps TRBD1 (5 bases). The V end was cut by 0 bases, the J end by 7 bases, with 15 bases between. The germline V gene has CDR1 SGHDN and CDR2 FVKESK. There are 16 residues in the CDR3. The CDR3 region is CASSQDSARGAEKLFF. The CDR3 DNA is TGTGCCAGCAGCCAAGATTCGGCAAGGGGAGCTGAAAAACTGTTTTTT.

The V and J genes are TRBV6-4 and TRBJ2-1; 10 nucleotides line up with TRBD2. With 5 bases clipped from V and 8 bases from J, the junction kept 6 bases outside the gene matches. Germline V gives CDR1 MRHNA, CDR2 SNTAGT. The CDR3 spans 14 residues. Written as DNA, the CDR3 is TGTGCCAGCAGTAGGAGCGGGAGGGGATATGAGCAGTTCTTC. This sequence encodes CASSRSGRGYEQFF.

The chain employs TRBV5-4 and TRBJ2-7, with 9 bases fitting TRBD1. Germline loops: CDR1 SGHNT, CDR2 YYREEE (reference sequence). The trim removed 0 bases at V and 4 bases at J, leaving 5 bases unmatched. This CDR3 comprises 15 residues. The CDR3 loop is CASSLAGTGWYEQYF. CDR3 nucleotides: TGTGCCAGCAGCTTGGCCGGGACAGGGTGGTACGAGCAGTACTTC.

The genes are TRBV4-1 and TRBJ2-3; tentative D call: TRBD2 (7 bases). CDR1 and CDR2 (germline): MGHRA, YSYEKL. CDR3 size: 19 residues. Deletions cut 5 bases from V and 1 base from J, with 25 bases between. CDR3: CASSWPGPGEGSRTDTQYF. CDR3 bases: TGCGCCAGCAGCTGGCCGGGACCAGGGGAGGGGTCCCGCACAGATACGCAGTATTTT.

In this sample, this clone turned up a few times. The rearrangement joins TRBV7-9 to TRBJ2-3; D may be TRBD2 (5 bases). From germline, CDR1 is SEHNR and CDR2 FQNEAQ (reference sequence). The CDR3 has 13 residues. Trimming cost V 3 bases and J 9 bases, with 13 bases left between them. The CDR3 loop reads CASSLEVGWTQYF. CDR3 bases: TGTGCCAGCAGCTTGGAGGTGGGCTGGACGCAGTATTTT.

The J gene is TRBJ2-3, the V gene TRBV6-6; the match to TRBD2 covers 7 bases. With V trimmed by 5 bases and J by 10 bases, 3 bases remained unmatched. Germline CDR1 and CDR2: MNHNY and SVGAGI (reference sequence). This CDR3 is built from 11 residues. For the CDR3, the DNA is TGTGCCAGCAGTGGGAGGGACGCGCAGTATTTT. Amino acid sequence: CASSGRDAQYF.

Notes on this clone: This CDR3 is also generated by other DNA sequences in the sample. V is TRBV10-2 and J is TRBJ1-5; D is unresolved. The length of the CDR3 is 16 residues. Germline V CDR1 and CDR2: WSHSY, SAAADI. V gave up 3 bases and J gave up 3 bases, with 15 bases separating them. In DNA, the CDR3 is TGCGCCAGCAGTGACCATTCTCGGCGGTTCAATCAGCCCCAGCATTTT. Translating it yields CASSDHSRRFNQPQHF.

CDR3 sequence (DNA): TGTGCCAGCAGCCCGCGCGGGAACGCTGGGGCCAACGTCCTGACTTTC. It specifies CASSPRGNAGANVLTF. The chain is built from TRBV7-9 and TRBJ2-6; perhaps TRBD2 as D (6 bases). The germline V gene encodes CDR1 SEHNR and CDR2 FQNEAQ (reference sequence). The CDR3 consists of 16 residues. Trimming took 5 bases from V and 2 from J, leaving 13 bases between them.

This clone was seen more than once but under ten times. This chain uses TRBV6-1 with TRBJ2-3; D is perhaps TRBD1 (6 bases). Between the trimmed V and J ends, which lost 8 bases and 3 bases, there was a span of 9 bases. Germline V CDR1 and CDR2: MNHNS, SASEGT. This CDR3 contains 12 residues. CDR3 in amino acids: CASGRGTDTQYF. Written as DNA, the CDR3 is TGTGCCAGCGGAAGGGGGACAGATACGCAGTATTTT.

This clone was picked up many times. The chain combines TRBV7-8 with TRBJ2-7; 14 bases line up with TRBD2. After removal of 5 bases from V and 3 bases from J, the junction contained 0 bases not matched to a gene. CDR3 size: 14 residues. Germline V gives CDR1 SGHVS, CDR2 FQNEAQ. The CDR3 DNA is TGTGCCAGCAGCGGACTAGCGGGGGGCTACGAGCAGTACTTC. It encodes CASSGLAGGYEQYF.

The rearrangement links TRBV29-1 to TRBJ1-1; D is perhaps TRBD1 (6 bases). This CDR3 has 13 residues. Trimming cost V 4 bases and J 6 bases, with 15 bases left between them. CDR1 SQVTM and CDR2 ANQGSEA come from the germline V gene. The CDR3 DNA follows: TGCAGCGTTGCCAATCCCAGGACAGCTGAAGCTTTCTTT. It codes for CSVANPRTAEAFF.

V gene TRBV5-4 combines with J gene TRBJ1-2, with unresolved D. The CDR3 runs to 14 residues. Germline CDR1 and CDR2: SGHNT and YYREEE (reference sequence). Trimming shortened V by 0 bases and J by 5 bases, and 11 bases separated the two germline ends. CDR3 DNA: TGTGCCAGCAGCTTGGAACAGACGGATTATGGCTACACCTTC. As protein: CASSLEQTDYGYTF.

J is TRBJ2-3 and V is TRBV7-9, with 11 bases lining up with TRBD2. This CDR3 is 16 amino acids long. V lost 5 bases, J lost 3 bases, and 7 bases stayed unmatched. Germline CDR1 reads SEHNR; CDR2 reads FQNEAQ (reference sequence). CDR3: CASSKRTSGPTDTQYF. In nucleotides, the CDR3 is TGTGCCAGCAGCAAACGGACTAGCGGGCCTACAGATACGCAGTATTTT. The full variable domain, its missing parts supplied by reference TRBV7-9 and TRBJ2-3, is DTGVSQNPRHKITKRGQNVTFRCDPISEHNRLYWYRQTLGQGPEFLTYFQNEAQLEKSRLLSDRFSAERPKGSFSTLEIQRTEQGDSAMYLCASSKRTSGPTDTQYFGPGTRLTVL.

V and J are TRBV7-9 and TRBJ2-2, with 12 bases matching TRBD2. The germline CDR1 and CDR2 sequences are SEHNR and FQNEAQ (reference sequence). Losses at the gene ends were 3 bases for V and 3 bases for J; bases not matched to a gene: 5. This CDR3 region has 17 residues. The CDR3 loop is CASSLLAGGRYTGELFF. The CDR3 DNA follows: TGTGCCAGCAGCTTGCTAGCGGGAGGGCGGTACACCGGGGAGCTGTTTTTT.